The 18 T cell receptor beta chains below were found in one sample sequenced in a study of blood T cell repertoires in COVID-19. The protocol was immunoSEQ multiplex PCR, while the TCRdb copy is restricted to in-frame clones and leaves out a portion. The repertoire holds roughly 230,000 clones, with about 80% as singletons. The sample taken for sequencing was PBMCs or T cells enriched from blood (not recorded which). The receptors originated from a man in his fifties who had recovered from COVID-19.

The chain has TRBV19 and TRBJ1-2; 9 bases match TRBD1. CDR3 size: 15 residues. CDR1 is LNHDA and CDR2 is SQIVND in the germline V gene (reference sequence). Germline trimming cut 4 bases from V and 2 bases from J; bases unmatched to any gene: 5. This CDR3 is CASSTTGGSNYGYTF. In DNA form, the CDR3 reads TGTGCCAGTAGTACGACAGGGGGATCAAACTATGGCTACACCTTC.

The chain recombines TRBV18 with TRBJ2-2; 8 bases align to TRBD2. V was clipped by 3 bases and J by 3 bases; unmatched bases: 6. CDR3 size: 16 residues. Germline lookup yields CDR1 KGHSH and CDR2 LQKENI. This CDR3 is CASSPLGLADTGELFF. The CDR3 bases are TGTGCCAGCTCACCTTTAGGACTAGCTGACACCGGGGAGCTGTTTTTT. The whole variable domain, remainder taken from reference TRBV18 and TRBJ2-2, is NAGVMQNPRHLVRRRGQEARLRCSPMKGHSHVYWYRQLPEEGLKFMVYLQKENIIDESGMPKERFSAEFPKEGPSILRIQQVVRGDSAAYFCASSPLGLADTGELFFGEGSRLTVL.

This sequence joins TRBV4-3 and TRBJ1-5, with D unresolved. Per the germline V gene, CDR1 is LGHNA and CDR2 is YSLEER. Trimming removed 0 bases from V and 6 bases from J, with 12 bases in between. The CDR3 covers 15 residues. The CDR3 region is CASSQDSGRGQPQHF. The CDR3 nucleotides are TGCGCCAGCAGCCAAGATAGTGGCAGAGGTCAGCCCCAGCATTTT.

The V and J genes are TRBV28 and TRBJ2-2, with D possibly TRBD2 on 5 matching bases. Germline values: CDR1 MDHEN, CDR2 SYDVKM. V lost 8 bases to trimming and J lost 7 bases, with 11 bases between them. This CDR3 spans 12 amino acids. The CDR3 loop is CASGLIYGELFF. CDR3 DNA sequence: TGTGCCAGCGGACTGATCTACGGGGAGCTGTTTTTT.

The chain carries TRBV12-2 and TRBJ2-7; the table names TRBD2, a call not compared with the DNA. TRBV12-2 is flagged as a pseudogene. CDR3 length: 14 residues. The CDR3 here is CASRLPTTWREQYF. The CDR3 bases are TGTGCAAGTCGCTTACCGACGACTTGGAGGGAGCAGTACTTC.

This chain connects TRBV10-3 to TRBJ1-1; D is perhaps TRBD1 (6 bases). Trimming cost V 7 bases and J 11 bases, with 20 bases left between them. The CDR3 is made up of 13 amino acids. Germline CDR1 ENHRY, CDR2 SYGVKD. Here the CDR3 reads CAIIGAGAHSAFF. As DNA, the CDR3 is TGTGCCATCATAGGGGCAGGGGCTCACTCCGCTTTCTTT.

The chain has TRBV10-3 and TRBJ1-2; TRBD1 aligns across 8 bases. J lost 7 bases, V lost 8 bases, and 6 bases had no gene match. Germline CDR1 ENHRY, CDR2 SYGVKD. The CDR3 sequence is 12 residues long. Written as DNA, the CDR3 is TGTGCCATCGGCGCGGACAGGGCTGGCTACACCTTC. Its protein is CAIGADRAGYTF.

The CDR3 loop is CASSAAPGTSYGYTF. The CDR3, as DNA: TGCGCCAGCAGCGCAGCTCCGGGAACGAGTTATGGCTACACCTTC. This chain uses TRBV5-1 with TRBJ1-2; no clear D gene. CDR3 length: 15 amino acids. Germline CDR1 reads SGHRS; CDR2 reads YFSETQ. V shed 4 bases and J shed 5 bases, with 18 bases lying between them.

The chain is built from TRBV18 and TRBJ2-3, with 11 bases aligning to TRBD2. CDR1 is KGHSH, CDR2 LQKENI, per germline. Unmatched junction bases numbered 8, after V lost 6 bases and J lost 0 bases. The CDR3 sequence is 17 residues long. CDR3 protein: CASSPTGTSGSTDTQYF. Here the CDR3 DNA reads TGTGCCAGCTCTCCTACCGGGACTAGCGGTAGCACAGATACGCAGTATTTT.

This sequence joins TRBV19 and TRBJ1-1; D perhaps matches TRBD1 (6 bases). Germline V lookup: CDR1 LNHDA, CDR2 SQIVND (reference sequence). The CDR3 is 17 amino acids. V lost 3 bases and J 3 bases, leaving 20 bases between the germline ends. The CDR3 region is CASSIWSPGEGDTEAFF. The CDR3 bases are TGTGCCAGTAGTATTTGGTCCCCAGGAGAGGGGGACACTGAAGCTTTCTTT.

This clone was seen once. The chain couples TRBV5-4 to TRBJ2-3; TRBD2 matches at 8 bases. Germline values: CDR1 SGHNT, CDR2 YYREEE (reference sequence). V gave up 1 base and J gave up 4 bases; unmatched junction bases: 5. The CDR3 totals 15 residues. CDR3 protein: CASSLPRGGPDTQYF. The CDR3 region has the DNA TGTGCCAGCAGCTTGCCCCGGGGGGGCCCAGATACGCAGTATTTT. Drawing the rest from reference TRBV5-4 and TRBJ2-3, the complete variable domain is ETGVTQSPTHLIKTRGQQVTLRCSSQSGHNTVSWYQQALGQGPQFIFQYYREEENGRGNFPPRFSGLQFPNYSSELNVNALELDDSALYLCASSLPRGGPDTQYFGPGTRLTVL.

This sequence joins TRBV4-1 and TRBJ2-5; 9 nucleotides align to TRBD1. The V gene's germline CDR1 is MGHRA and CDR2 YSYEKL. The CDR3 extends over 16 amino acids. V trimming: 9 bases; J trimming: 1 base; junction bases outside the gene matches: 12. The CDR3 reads CASSKGQGAFQETQYF. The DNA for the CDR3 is TGCGCCAGTTCCAAGGGACAGGGTGCCTTCCAAGAGACCCAGTACTTC.

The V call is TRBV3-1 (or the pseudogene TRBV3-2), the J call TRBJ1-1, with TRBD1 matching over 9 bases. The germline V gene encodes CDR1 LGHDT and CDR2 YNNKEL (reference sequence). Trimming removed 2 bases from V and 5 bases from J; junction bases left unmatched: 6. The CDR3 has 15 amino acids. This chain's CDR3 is CASSQTGGPGTEAFF. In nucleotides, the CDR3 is TGTGCCAGCAGCCAAACAGGGGGCCCAGGAACTGAAGCTTTCTTT.

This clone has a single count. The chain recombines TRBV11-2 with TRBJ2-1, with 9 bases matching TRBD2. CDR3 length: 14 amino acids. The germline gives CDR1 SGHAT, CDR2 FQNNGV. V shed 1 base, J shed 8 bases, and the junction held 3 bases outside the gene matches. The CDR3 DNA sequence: TGTGCCAGCAGCTTAGTTAGCGGGGGCGATGAGCAGTTCTTC. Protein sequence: CASSLVSGGDEQFF.

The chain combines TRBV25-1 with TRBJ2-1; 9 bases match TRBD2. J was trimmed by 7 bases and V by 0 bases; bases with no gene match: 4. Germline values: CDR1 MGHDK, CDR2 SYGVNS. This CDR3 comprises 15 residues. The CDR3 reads CASSEYGLARNEQFF. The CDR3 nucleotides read TGTGCCAGCAGTGAATATGGACTAGCGAGAAATGAGCAGTTCTTC.

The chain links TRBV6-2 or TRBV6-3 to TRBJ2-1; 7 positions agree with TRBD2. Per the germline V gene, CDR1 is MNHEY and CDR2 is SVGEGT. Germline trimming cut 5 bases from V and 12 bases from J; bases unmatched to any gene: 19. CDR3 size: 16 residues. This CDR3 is CASSARTPKTSLGQFF. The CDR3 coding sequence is TGTGCCAGCAGTGCCCGCACCCCAAAGACTAGCTTGGGGCAGTTCTTC.

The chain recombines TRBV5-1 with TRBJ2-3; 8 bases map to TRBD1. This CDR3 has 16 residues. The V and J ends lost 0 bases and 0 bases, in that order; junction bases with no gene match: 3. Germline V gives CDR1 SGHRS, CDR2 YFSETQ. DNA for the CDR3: TGCGCCAGCAGCTTGGGGGGGACAGGTAGCACAGATACGCAGTATTTT. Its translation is CASSLGGTGSTDTQYF. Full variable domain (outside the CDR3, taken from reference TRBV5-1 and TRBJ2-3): KAGVTQTPRYLIKTRGQQVTLSCSPISGHRSVSWYQQTPGQGLQFLFEYFSETQRNKGNFPGRFSGRQFSNSRSEMNVSTLELGDSALYLCASSLGGTGSTDTQYFGPGTRLTVL.

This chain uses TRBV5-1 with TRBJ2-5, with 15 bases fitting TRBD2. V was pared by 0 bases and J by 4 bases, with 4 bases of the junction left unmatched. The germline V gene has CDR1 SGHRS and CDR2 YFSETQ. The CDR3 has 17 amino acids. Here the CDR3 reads CASSLEGLAGGSETQYF. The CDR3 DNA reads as TGCGCCAGCAGCTTGGAGGGACTAGCGGGAGGATCAGAGACCCAGTACTTC. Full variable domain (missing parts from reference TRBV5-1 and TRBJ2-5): KAGVTQTPRYLIKTRGQQVTLSCSPISGHRSVSWYQQTPGQGLQFLFEYFSETQRNKGNFPGRFSGRQFSNSRSEMNVSTLELGDSALYLCASSLEGLAGGSETQYFGPGTRLLVL.